This TCR beta chain is from a study of control samples from healthy donors and cancer patients. Some clones are missing from TCRdb's copy, which holds only in-frame ones; the method was immunoSEQ multiplex PCR. This sample has 70,000 to 80,000 clones, with around 90% found just once. Unmatched junction bases numbered 5, after V lost 3 bases and J lost 1 base. The CDR3 is made up of 15 amino acids. CDR1 is KGHSH and CDR2 is LQKENI in the germline V gene. Source material: PBMCs. The receptor comes from an older woman with head and neck cancer. The rearrangement links TRBV18 to TRBJ1-1, with TRBD1 matching 7 bases. This chain's CDR3 is CASSPATGTNTEAFF. The CDR3 DNA reads as TGTGCCAGCTCACCTGCGACAGGGACGAACACTGAAGCTTTCTTT.